The TCR beta chain under discussion was sequenced for a study of blood T cells in healthy people across ages. Findings and limits, study-wide: CMV infection status of these donors was not known. Age brought a roughly linear fall in TCR beta diversity measured per million T cells.

Individuals who donated were healthy Caucasians from Russia aged roughly 6 to 90. Next came a second PCR, run for about 6 to 12 cycles, which used a sample-barcoded 5' primer along with a J-beta primer mix. TCRdb recomputed calls from the 5' RACE reads with MiXCR, one row per CDR3 protein. The table has around 650,000 distinct CDR3 sequences, about 34% seen once. The CDR3 is 12 amino acids. This clonotype was picked up a small number of times. The antigen is unknown. A much bigger clone sits one base away, suggesting this may be a read error. Source material: blood. The source of this sequence is an elderly woman in good health. V usage is TRBV12-3 or TRBV12-4 and J usage is TRBJ2-1; maybe TRBD2 (7 bases). Judging by the DNA end, TRBJ2-7 fits better; the J call may be wrong. This chain's CDR3 is CASSRGGGGQYF. Here the CDR3 DNA reads TGTGCCAGCAGCCGCGGGGGCGGGGGGCAGTACTTC.